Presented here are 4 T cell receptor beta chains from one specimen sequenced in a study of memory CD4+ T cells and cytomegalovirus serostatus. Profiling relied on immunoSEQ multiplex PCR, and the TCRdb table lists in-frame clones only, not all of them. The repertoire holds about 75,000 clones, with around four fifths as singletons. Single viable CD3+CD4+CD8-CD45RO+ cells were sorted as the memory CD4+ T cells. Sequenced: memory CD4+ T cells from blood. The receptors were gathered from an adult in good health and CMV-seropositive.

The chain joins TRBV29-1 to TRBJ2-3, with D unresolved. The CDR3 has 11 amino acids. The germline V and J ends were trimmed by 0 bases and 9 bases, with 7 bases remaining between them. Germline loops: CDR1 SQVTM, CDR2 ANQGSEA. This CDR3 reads CSVEDRETQYF. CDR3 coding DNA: TGCAGCGTTGAAGATCGAGAGACGCAGTATTTT.

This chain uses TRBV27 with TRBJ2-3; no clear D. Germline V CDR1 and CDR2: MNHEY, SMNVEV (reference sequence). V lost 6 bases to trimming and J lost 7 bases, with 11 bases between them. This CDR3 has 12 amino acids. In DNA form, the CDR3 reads TGTGCCAGCAGCCACCCTGGACATACGCAGTATTTT. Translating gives CASSHPGHTQYF.

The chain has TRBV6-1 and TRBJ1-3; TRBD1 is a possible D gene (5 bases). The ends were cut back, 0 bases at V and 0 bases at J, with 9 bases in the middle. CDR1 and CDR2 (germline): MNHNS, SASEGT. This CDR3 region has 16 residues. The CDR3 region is CASSEALGGSGNTIYF. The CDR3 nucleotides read TGTGCCAGCAGTGAAGCGCTGGGGGGCTCTGGAAACACCATATATTTT.

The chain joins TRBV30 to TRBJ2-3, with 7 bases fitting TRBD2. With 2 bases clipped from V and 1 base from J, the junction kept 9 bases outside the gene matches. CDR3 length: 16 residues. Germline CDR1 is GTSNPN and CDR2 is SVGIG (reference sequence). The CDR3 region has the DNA TGTGCCTGGAGTCCCCGGAAGCTAGCGGGCACAGATACGCAGTATTTT. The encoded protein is CAWSPRKLAGTDTQYF.